This T cell receptor beta chain derives from a study of vaccination effects on CD4 cells after COVID-19. Germline V CDR1 and CDR2: LGHNA, YNFKEQ. The CDR3 has 15 residues. The V segment lost 4 bases and the J segment 7 bases; nucleotides outside the gene matches: 9. On this clone: Antigen specificity is unknown.

Clones were sequenced by immunoSEQ multiplex PCR, and TCRdb holds only the in-frame ones, with some missing. Of tens of thousands of clones listed, roughly 72% are singletons. Antigen-specific CD4+ T cells were expanded with viral peptide pools in the ViraFEST assay before sequencing. The culture ran for approximately 10 days, and then CD4+ T cells were isolated. Nucleocapsid antibody tests were negative, and the vaccine recipients had no prior SARS-CoV-2 infection. The specimen was CD4+ T cells from PBMCs cultured with HCoV-OC43 spike peptides, collected before COVID-19 vaccination. Specified subset: HCoV-OC43 spike overlapping peptide pool stimulation. This receptor was taken from a human donor who received a COVID-19 vaccine. The chain couples TRBV4-2 to TRBJ2-3; 9 nucleotides line up with TRBD2. CDR3 sequence reads: CASSREGLAGHTQYF. CDR3 nucleotides: TGTGCCAGCAGCCGCGAGGGGCTAGCGGGGCATACGCAGTATTTT.